This T cell receptor (beta chain) was recorded in a study of CD8+ T cells in alopecia areata. RNA was extracted and reverse transcribed into cDNA as the sequencing template. Some clones are missing from TCRdb's copy, which holds only in-frame ones; the method was immunoSEQ multiplex PCR. The sample has about 190,000 clones; around 60% are singletons. V shed 2 bases and J 2 bases; nucleotides not matched to a gene: 9. CDR3 size: 17 residues. Germline CDR1 MNHNS, CDR2 SASEGT. Treatment noted: oral pan-JAK inhibitor, 5-10 mg twice daily. Material: CD4+ T cells sorted from blood, obtained at week 4, from a patient treated with tofacitinib. The TCR originated in a human donor with alopecia areata. This chain connects TRBV6-1 to TRBJ2-7; 10 bases are a match to TRBD1. The CDR3 here is CASSEKGWGQGPYEQYF. The CDR3 DNA is TGTGCCAGCAGTGAAAAAGGGTGGGGACAGGGGCCCTACGAGCAGTACTTC.